One TCR beta chain is described in this entry. As yet, its antigen is unknown. Cells sorted by CD45RO/CCR7/CD25/CD127/CD95/CD27 comprised CD4+ naive, central memory, regulatory and stem cell-like memory cells. Sorted populations all had greater than 95% purity. The data belong to a study of beta chain features in type 1 diabetes. Study-level results: Here, the possible influence of HLA type (on TCRB rearrangement) remained unresolved. When cDNA is sequenced, cells with high TCR expression could be over-represented. For Type 1 diabetes patients, all four CD4+ subsets carried TCRB CDR3s that were moderately but significantly shorter.

Expressed TCRB transcripts were sequenced, since all the RNA that had been isolated was reverse transcribed. Clones were read by immunoSEQ multiplex PCR, and TCRdb kept only the in-frame ones, dropping some. The sample yields some 150,000 clones, 7% to 9.5% seen once. V was pared by 0 bases and J by 1 base, with 4 bases of the junction left unmatched. The CDR3 contains 16 residues. The germline CDR1 and CDR2 sequences are MDHEN and SYDVKM. The receptor was isolated from a woman aged 25 to 39 with type 1 diabetes. Material: central memory CD4+ T cells from blood. The chain has TRBV28 and TRBJ2-5, with 8 positions matching TRBD2. CDR3 coding DNA: TGTGCCAGCAGTTTATGGGGCGGGAGGCGCCAAGAGACCCAGTACTTC. It is translated as CASSLWGGRRQETQYF.